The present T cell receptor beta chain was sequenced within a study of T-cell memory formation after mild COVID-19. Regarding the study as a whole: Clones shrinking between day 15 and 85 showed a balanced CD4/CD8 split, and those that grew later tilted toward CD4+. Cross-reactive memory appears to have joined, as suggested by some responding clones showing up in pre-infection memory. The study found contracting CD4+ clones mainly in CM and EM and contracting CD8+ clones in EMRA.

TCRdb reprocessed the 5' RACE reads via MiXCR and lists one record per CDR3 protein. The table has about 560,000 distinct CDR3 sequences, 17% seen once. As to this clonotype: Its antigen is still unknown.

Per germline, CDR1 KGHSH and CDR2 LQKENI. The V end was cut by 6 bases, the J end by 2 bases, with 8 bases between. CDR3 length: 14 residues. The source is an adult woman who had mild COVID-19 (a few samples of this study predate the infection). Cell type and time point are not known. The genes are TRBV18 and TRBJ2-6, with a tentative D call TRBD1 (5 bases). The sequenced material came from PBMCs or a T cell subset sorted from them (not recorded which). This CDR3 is CASSRVPGANVLTF. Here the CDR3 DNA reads TGTGCCAGCTCCAGGGTCCCTGGGGCCAACGTCCTGACTTTC.